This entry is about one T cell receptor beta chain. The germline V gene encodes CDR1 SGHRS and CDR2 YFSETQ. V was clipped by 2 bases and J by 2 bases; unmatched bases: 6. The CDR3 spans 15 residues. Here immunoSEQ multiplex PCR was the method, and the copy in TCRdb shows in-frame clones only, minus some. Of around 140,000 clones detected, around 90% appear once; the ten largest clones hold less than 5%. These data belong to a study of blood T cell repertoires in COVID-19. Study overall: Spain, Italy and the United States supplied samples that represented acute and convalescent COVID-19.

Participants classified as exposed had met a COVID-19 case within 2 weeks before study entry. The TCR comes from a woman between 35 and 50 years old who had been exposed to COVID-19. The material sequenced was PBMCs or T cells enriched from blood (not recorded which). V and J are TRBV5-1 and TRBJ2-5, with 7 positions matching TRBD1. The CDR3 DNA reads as TGCGCCAGCAGCTTAACAGGGGCGTTTCAAGAGACCCAGTACTTC. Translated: CASSLTGAFQETQYF.